The clone carrying this T cell receptor beta chain was recorded at least ten times. Its specificity is unknown. TCRdb used MiXCR to reprocess the 5' RACE reads, holding one entry per CDR3 protein. The sample has 53,000 or so distinct CDR3 sequences; approximately 24% are singletons. This CDR3 spans 14 amino acids. Germline CDR1 DFQATT, CDR2 SNEGSKA (reference sequence). V trimming: 1 base; J trimming: 2 bases; junction bases outside the gene matches: 3. Study-level points and caveats: Tumor memory CD4+ T cell TCR gene usage clustered with blood and lymph node memory CD4+ cells and lymph node naive CD4+ cells. The larger cohort examined one V-J beta rearrangement, not whole repertoires.

This chain joins TRBV20-1 and TRBJ2-7; 9 nucleotides match TRBD2. The sequenced sample was tumor-infiltrating naive CD4+ T cells sorted from the breast tumor. Documented subset: naive CD4+ T cells, CD4+CD45RA+CD25-. The clonotype comes from a female donor with breast cancer. The CDR3 sequence is CSARGRLAAYEQYF. Here the CDR3 DNA reads TGCAGTGCTAGAGGGCGACTAGCGGCCTACGAGCAGTACTTC.